The following is a T cell receptor (beta chain) sequence with its context. Its antigen is currently not known. Base qualities are not provided; no much larger clone lies one nucleotide away. This record belongs to a study of T cells in Graves' hyperthyroidism and ophthalmopathy (dated by TCRdb to between 2017 and 2020). Describing the broader study: Peripheral blood was sampled at the time of initial diagnosis, prior to any treatment. TCR V-J signatures able to tell the groups apart were searched for in a discovery cohort of 90 to 100 patients, of whom fewer than 45 had Graves' ophthalmopathy and about 60 had stable Graves' hyperthyroidism. Prospective prediction of ophthalmopathy was tested in an independent validation cohort of approximately 19 hyperthyroidism patients and around 16 patients who later progressed to ophthalmopathy. The 85 to 100 discovery patients were divided at random into training and test sets in a 7:3 ratio. Thyroid tissue and blood T-cell repertoires from about 6 Graves' hyperthyroidism patients were also compared in the study. Once sampling was done, hyperthyroidism patients were given methimazole at a starting dose of 30 mg daily, whereas ophthalmopathy patients were given high-dose intravenous methylprednisolone. According to the paper, TCR Vbeta CDR3 sequencing was carried out on some 130 peripheral blood samples, which came from 40 to 45 ophthalmopathy, around 74 hyperthyroidism and approximately 17 progressor patients. What the research found in general, with its limitations: In validation, the model predicted progression to ophthalmopathy a median of around six months before onset, with roughly 70% sensitivity and about 72% specificity. In cross-validation, a model built on a 13 V-J signature told ophthalmopathy apart from stable hyperthyroidism with under 90% sensitivity and roughly 81% specificity, and in testing the same model reached 80%/75%. No statistical method was used to fix the sample size in advance, and group allocation was not hidden from the investigators. Most expanded thyroid clonotypes (frequency above 0.001) were also found in blood, which suggests that blood repertoires may mirror thyroid immune responses.

The germline V gene encodes CDR1 LGHNA and CDR2 YNFKEQ. From the cysteine up to the phenylalanine, the CDR3 has a length of 14 residues. The read is trimmed to its CDR3 DNA, 42 bases read in frame from base 1. Cut back by 0 bases and 11 bases, the V and J ends lie 14 bases apart. The TCR beta CDR3 regions were amplified from the RNA transcripts. The TCR CDR3 was subjected to a first round of RT-PCR using the HTBI primer set and the Qiagen OneStep RT-PCR kit. The libraries were constructed in a second round of multiplex PCR and then size-selected and purified. Sequencing of the libraries was done on an Illumina HiSeq2000 using paired-end 100 bp reads. The study's processing was this. Raw data were processed with SOAPnuke, discarding reads with adapters, uncalled bases, mean Phred below 15, or no exact constant-primer or identifier match. COPE v1.2.5 was used to merge the high-quality paired reads, and each unique nucleotide sequence was defined as a clonotype. Clonotypes were aligned to IMGT TRBV, TRBD and TRBJ reference segments using MiTCR v1.1. Analysis was restricted to V-J combinations with a frequency above 0.0001, which covered roughly 99% of repertoires. A TCS score was defined as the ratio of F50 (clonal expansion) to E x V (chaos), with BLOSUM62-based TCRdist applied between CDR3 peptides within each V-J. Welch's t-statistics and random forest reduced 450 to 600 V-J features to 10 to 15, which were used in a naive Bayes classifier (R e1071). Using fastp at Q25 and MiXCR, TCRdb reprocessed the public reads and kept productive beta chains. One record per CDR3 amino acid sequence lists the most common genes and DNA. For this entry, the V and J calls and clone size follow TCRdb and not the study's own pipeline. The sample table records around 420,000 distinct CDR3 sequences; roughly 13% of these occur just once. The ten largest make up about 4.9% of the sample.

Stable Graves' hyperthyroidism was defined as the absence of progression to ophthalmopathy over 18 months of follow-up. The hyperthyroidism patients were between 18 and 65 years old and newly diagnosed, with a disease duration of less than 2 months. Exclusion was applied to patients with uncontrolled infections, other autoimmune diseases, pregnancy or lactation. Diagnoses were based on clinical symptoms, serum thyroxine and TRAb, thyroid ultrasound and orbital computed tomography. PBMCs were isolated from 7.5 to 10 ml of fresh peripheral blood by Ficoll-Paque density gradient centrifugation. Total RNA was extracted with Trizol reagent, and quality was checked on an Agilent 2100 Bioanalyzer.

The sequenced sample was blood. The sequence links TRBV4-2 to TRBJ1-5; the D gene identity is not certain. This receptor was taken from a woman under 30 with Graves' hyperthyroidism. The CDR3 protein: CASSQDYGDRAQHF. The DNA sequence reads TGTGCCAGCAGCCAAGATTACGGGGATCGGGCCCAGCATTTT.